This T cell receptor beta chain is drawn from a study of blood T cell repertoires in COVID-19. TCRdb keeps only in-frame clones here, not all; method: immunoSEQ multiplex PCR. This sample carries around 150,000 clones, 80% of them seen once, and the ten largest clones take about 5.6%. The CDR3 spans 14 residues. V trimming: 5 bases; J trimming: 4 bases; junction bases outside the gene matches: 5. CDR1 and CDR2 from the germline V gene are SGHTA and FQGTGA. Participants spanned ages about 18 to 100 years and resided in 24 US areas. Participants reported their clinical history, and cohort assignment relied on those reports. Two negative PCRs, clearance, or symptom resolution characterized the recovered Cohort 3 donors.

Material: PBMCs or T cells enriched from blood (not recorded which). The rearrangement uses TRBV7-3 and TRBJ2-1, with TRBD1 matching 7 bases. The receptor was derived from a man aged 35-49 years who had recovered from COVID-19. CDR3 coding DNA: TGTGCCAGCAGCCAGGGGACAGCATACAATGAGCAGTTCTTC. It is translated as CASSQGTAYNEQFF.